Listed here is a single TCR beta chain. The record originates from a study of T cell responses to AZD1222 COVID-19 vaccine. Profiled with immunoSEQ multiplex PCR; TCRdb holds only in-frame clones, not every one. The table has 150,000 to 200,000 clones, around 93% seen once. The CDR3 sequence is 14 residues long. Germline assignment: CDR1 MNHNS and CDR2 SASEGT. Trimming removed 3 bases from V and 5 bases from J; junction bases left unmatched: 6. This material consisted of peripheral blood, taken 28 days after the second AZD1222 dose. The receptor's source is an adult who received the AZD1222 COVID-19 vaccine. The genes are TRBV6-1 and TRBJ1-1, with 7 bases lining up with TRBD1. The DNA of the CDR3 is TGTGCCAGCAGTGAGAAGGGGGCATTGACTGAAGCTTTCTTT. Amino acids: CASSEKGALTEAFF.